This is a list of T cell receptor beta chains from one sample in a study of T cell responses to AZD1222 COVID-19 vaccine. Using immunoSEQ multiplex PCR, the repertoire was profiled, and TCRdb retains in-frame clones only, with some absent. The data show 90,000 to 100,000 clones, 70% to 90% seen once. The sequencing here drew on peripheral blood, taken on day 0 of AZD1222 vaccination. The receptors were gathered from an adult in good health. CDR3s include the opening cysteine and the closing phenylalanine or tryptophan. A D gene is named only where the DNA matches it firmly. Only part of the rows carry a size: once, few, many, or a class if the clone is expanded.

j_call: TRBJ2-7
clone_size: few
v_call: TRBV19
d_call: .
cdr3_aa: CASSIRGARYEQYF
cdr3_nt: TGTGCCAGTAGTATTCGGGGGGCGCGGTACGAGCAGTACTTC

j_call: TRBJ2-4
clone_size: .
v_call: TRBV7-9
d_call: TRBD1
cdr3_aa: CASSSTDRVFIQYF
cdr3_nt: TGTGCCAGCAGCTCGACCGACAGGGTCTTCATTCAGTACTTC

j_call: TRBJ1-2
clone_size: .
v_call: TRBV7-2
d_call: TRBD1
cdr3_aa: CASSLGQGYGYTF
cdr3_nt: TGTGCCAGCAGCTTAGGACAGGGCTATGGCTACACCTTC

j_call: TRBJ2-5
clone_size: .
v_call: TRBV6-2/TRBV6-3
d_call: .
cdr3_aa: CASSLFSETQYF
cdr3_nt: TGTGCCAGCAGTTTGTTTTCGGAGACCCAGTACTTC

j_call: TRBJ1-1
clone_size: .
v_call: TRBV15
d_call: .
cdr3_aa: CATSRAGTEAFF
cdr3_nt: TGTGCCACCAGCAGAGCGGGCACTGAAGCTTTCTTT

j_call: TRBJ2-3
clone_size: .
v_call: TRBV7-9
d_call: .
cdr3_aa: CASSPRGPDTQYF
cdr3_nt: TGTGCCAGCAGCCCTCGGGGGCCAGATACGCAGTATTTT

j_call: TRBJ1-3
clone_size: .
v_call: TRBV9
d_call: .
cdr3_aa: CASSVTPGNTIYF
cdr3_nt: TGTGCCAGCAGCGTAACACCTGGAAACACCATATATTTT

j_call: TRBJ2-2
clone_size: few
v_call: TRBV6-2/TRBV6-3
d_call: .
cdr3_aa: CASSSKRGELFF
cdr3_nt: TGTGCCAGCAGTTCAAAACGGGGGGAGCTGTTTTTT

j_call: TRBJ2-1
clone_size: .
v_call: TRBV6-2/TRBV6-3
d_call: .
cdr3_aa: CASSPGLEGGNEQFF
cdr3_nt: TGTGCCAGCAGTCCAGGACTAGAGGGGGGCAATGAGCAGTTCTTC

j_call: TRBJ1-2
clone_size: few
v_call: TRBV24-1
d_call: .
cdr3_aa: CATSAGYGYTF
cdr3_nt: TGTGCCACCAGTGCAGGGTATGGCTACACCTTC

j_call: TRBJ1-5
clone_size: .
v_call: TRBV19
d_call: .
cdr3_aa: CASGGGFGQPQHF
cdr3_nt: TGTGCCAGTGGCGGGGGCTTCGGGCAGCCCCAGCATTTT

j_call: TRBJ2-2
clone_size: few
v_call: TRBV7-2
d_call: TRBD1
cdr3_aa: CASSWGQGGDTGELFF
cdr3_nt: TGTGCCAGCAGCTGGGGACAGGGAGGCGACACCGGGGAGCTGTTTTTT

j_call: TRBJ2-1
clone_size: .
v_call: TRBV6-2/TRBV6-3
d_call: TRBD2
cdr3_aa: CASSSLALAGGPVNEQFF
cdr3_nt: TGTGCCAGCAGTTCCCTTGCGTTAGCGGGGGGGCCTGTGAATGAGCAGTTCTTC

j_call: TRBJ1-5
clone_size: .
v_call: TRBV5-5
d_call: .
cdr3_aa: CASRARENTNQPQHF
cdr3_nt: TGTGCCAGCAGGGCCCGGGAAAACACCAATCAGCCCCAGCATTTT

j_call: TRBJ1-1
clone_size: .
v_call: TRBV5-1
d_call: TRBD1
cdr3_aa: CASSSGQGNTEAFF
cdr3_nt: TGCGCCAGCAGCTCCGGACAGGGAAACACTGAAGCTTTCTTT

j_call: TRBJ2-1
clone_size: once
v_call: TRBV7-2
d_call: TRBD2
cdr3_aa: CASSFKTSGGEQFF
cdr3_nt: TGTGCCAGCAGCTTCAAGACTAGCGGGGGTGAGCAGTTCTTC

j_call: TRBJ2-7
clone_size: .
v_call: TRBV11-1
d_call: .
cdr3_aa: CASSLTDTYEQYF
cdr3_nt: TGTGCCAGCAGCTTGACAGATACCTACGAGCAGTACTTC

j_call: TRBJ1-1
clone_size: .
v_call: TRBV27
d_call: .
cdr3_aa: CASSLSTGTEAFF
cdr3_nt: TGTGCCAGCAGTTTATCCACAGGGACTGAAGCTTTCTTT